These 30 T cell receptor beta chains were sequenced from one sample in a study of cytomegalovirus exposure and HLA in healthy donors. The data were produced by immunoSEQ multiplex PCR, yet TCRdb's version contains in-frame clones alone and is incomplete. This sample has 150,000 to 200,000 clones; more than 70% occur once, and the top ten carry about 9.4%. What was sequenced was PBMCs. All receptors come from a man younger than 45 in good health and CMV-seropositive.

The chain joins TRBV4-3 to TRBJ1-1, with 8 bases fitting TRBD1. Germline CDR1 is LGHNA and CDR2 is YSLEER. The CDR3 length is 14 residues. After removal of 3 bases from V and 6 bases from J, the junction contained 6 bases not matched to a gene. CDR3 region: CASSHDRGTAEAFF. The CDR3 DNA reads as TGCGCCAGCAGCCACGACAGGGGCACAGCTGAAGCTTTCTTT.

This chain uses TRBV6-5 with TRBJ2-3; 7 nucleotides line up with TRBD2. Germline CDR1 reads MNHEY; CDR2 reads SVGAGI. There are 13 residues in the CDR3. V was pared by 7 bases and J by 11 bases, with 12 bases of the junction left unmatched. CDR3 sequence reads: CASNPSGTKEQYF. DNA for the CDR3: TGTGCCAGCAACCCGTCCGGGACTAAGGAGCAGTATTTT.

This clone has a handful of counts. This sequence joins TRBV7-2 and TRBJ1-2; D is undetermined. The CDR3 length is 14 residues. V shed 1 base and J shed 2 bases, with 8 bases lying between them. Per germline, CDR1 SGHTA and CDR2 FQGNSA. In nucleotides, the CDR3 is TGTGCCAGCAGCTTAGGGTATGCGAACTATGGCTACACCTTC. It specifies CASSLGYANYGYTF.

The sample holds a few counts of this clone. This rearrangement joins TRBV19 to TRBJ2-2; a weak D match, TRBD2 (6 bases). V was shortened by 7 bases and J by 7 bases, with 13 bases between the two germline ends. The CDR3 spans 13 residues. Germline assignment: CDR1 LNHDA and CDR2 SQIVND (reference sequence). CDR3 bases: TGTGCCAGTACGGAGGGATGGAACGGGGAGCTGTTTTTT. Its translation is CASTEGWNGELFF.

J is TRBJ1-6 and V is TRBV7-3; 7 bases line up with TRBD1. In germline, CDR1 is SGHTA, CDR2 FQGTGA. V shed 6 bases, J shed 6 bases, and the junction held 5 bases outside the gene matches. This CDR3 comprises 14 residues. CDR3 sequence: CASRATGINSPLHF. The CDR3 DNA is TGTGCCAGCAGAGCGACAGGGATTAATTCACCCCTCCACTTT.

There are a few counts of this clone. This chain connects TRBV28 to TRBJ1-2; 8 nucleotides align to TRBD1. Losses at the gene ends were 5 bases for V and 7 bases for J; bases not matched to a gene: 6. The CDR3 is 13 residues long. Germline loops: CDR1 MDHEN, CDR2 SYDVKM. The chain's CDR3 is CASSRDRGLGYTF. CDR3 in DNA: TGTGCCAGCAGTAGAGACAGGGGTCTTGGCTACACCTTC.

This clone was observed a few times. The chain uses TRBV18 and TRBJ1-2; tentative D call: TRBD1 (5 bases). CDR1 and CDR2 from the germline V gene are KGHSH and LQKENI. CDR3 length equals 13 residues. Trimming stripped 5 bases from V and 3 bases from J, with 10 bases between. CDR3 in amino acids: CASSAGGDYGYTF. The CDR3 coding sequence is TGTGCCAGCTCAGCAGGAGGGGACTATGGCTACACCTTC.

The genes are TRBV19 and TRBJ2-7, with D possibly being TRBD2 (5 bases). CDR3 length: 14 residues. V was pared by 3 bases and J by 2 bases, with 11 bases between. CDR1 LNHDA and CDR2 SQIVND come from the germline V gene (reference sequence). CDR3 coding DNA: TGTGCCAGTAGTATTTACGGGGAGACCTACGAGCAGTACTTC. Translating gives CASSIYGETYEQYF.

This chain uses TRBV6-5 with TRBJ2-3; 9 bases map to TRBD2. CDR3 length equals 16 residues. Trimming cost V 2 bases and J 3 bases; bases outside gene matches: 6. Per germline, CDR1 MNHEY and CDR2 SVGAGI. The CDR3 DNA follows: TGTGCCAGCAGTTACCAGCGGGGGGTCAAAACAGATACGCAGTATTTT. It yields the protein CASSYQRGVKTDTQYF.

The CDR3, as DNA: TGTGCCAGCAGTGAGGGGGCTTCCACTGAAGCTTTCTTT. Translating gives CASSEGASTEAFF. The chain combines TRBV6-4 with TRBJ1-1; TRBD1 is a possible D gene (6 bases). This CDR3 has 13 amino acids. V dropped 3 bases and J dropped 4 bases, with 9 bases sitting between them. The germline CDR1 and CDR2 sequences are MRHNA and SNTAGT.

This clone was picked up a small number of times. The chain carries TRBV28 and TRBJ1-5; TRBD1 agrees at 8 bases. V was clipped by 5 bases and J by 7 bases; unmatched bases: 4. The CDR3 runs to 13 residues. CDR1 and CDR2 (germline): MDHEN, SYDVKM. CDR3 nucleotide sequence: TGTGCCAGCAGTCCTACAGGGGGGCAGCCCCAGCATTTT. Protein: CASSPTGGQPQHF.

The rearrangement joins TRBV12-5 to TRBJ2-3; 9 nucleotides line up with TRBD2. Germline CDR1 is LGHNT and CDR2 is FRNRAP. This CDR3 is 15 amino acids long. Trimming removed 1 base from V and 1 base from J; junction bases left unmatched: 0. The CDR3 reads CASGLGLAGTDTQYF. CDR3 in DNA: TGTGCTAGTGGTTTGGGACTAGCGGGCACAGATACGCAGTATTTT.

The chain recombines TRBV10-2 with TRBJ2-1; 7 nucleotides agree with TRBD2. With 2 bases clipped from V and 0 bases from J, the junction kept 1 base outside the gene matches. Germline V lookup: CDR1 WSHSY, CDR2 SAAADI. The CDR3 runs 15 residues. CDR3 sequence (DNA): TGCGCCAGCAGTGAGCGGGGGGACTCCTACAATGAGCAGTTCTTC. Translation gives CASSERGDSYNEQFF.

This clone was seen a handful of times. V and J are TRBV15 and TRBJ1-5; possibly TRBD1 for D (5 bases). CDR3 length: 17 residues. In germline, CDR1 is LNHNV, CDR2 YYDKDF (reference sequence). Trimming cost V 0 bases and J 4 bases, with 16 bases left between them. CDR3 DNA: TGTGCCACCAGCAGAGAGCGACAGATTAATATTAATCAGCCCCAGCATTTT. Translation gives CATSRERQININQPQHF.

J is TRBJ1-1 and V is TRBV28; D is unresolved. V lost 8 bases and J lost 4, with 17 bases in between. This CDR3 spans 14 amino acids. Germline CDR1 reads MDHEN; CDR2 reads SYDVKM. CDR3 protein: CASLPPRAGTEAFF. As DNA, the CDR3 is TGTGCCAGCCTACCCCCGAGGGCTGGCACTGAAGCTTTCTTT.

The V call is TRBV2, the J call TRBJ1-2, with D unclear. V dropped 4 bases and J dropped 5 bases, with 8 bases sitting between them. This CDR3 is 12 amino acids long. The germline gives CDR1 SNHLY, CDR2 FYNNEI. CDR3 in DNA: TGTGCCAGCAGTGGTCGCAGTTATGGCTACACCTTC. Amino acids: CASSGRSYGYTF. The variable domain in full, with the rest retrieved from reference TRBV2 and TRBJ1-2, is EPEVTQTPSHQVTQMGQEVILRCVPISNHLYFYWYRQILGQKVEFLVSFYNNEISEKSEIFDDQFSVERPDGSNFTLKIRSTKLEDSAMYFCASSGRSYGYTFGSGTRLTVV.

The chain uses TRBV30 and TRBJ1-6, with 8 bases matching TRBD1. The CDR3 consists of 17 residues. Trimming took 1 base from V and 3 from J; bases not matched to a gene: 8. Germline CDR1 reads GTSNPN; CDR2 reads SVGIG (reference sequence). The CDR3 spells CAWSATGQGLYNSPLHF. CDR3 nucleotide sequence: TGTGCCTGGAGTGCCACAGGACAGGGCCTCTATAATTCACCCCTCCACTTT.

This chain links TRBV6-1 with TRBJ1-5; D remains ambiguous. CDR1 is MNHNS, CDR2 SASEGT, per germline. Trimming left V 6 bases short and J 0 bases short, with 15 bases between. CDR3 length: 16 residues. CDR3 residues: CASREYGNLSNQPQHF. CDR3 coding DNA: TGTGCCAGCAGGGAATACGGGAACCTTAGCAATCAGCCCCAGCATTTT.

This chain uses TRBV5-5 with TRBJ2-7, with D possibly TRBD1 on 8 matching bases. The CDR3 has 15 residues. V was shortened by 4 bases and J by 1 base, with 15 bases between the two germline ends. Germline CDR1 is SGHKS and CDR2 is YYEKEE (reference sequence). CDR3 coding DNA: TGTGCCAGCAGCGCCGGACAGGGAGGGTCCTACGAGCAGTACTTC. It codes for CASSAGQGGSYEQYF.

The CDR3, as DNA: TGTGCCAGCAGCCCGCTGACCGGACAGGGGTACTATGGCTACACCTTC. Translation gives CASSPLTGQGYYGYTF. The chain couples TRBV28 to TRBJ1-2; 9 bases align to TRBD1. This CDR3 comprises 16 residues. Germline V lookup: CDR1 MDHEN, CDR2 SYDVKM. Trimming at V came to 6 bases and at J to 3 bases, leaving 11 bases not matched to a gene.

As regards this clone: Its ends do not fully match the called genes, so a read error is possible. This chain connects TRBV9 to TRBJ2-1, with 8 bases fitting TRBD2. Per germline, CDR1 SGDLS and CDR2 YYNGEE. CDR3 length: 16 amino acids. CDR3 loop: CASSVLAGGIYDEQFF. The CDR3 DNA is TGTGCCAGCAGCGTTTTGGCGGGGGGCATCTACGATGAGCAGTTCTTC.

The chain joins TRBV28 to TRBJ1-2; no reliable D call. The V and J ends lost 6 bases and 4 bases respectively, with 12 bases between them. The CDR3 has 13 amino acids. Germline CDR1 reads MDHEN; CDR2 reads SYDVKM. CDR3 DNA sequence: TGTGCCAGCAGATACGGAGGGATCTATGGCTACACCTTC. This sequence encodes CASRYGGIYGYTF.

There are a few counts of this clone. V usage is TRBV4-1 and J usage is TRBJ1-6; D is perhaps TRBD1 (5 bases). CDR3 length: 17 residues. Trimming removed 0 bases from V and 8 bases from J, with 17 bases in between. Germline V CDR1 and CDR2: MGHRA, YSYEKL. In DNA form, the CDR3 reads TGCGCCAGCAGCCAAGAAGGGCTGAAGGGGAGGTATTCACCCCTCCACTTT. The encoded protein is CASSQEGLKGRYSPLHF.

The CDR3 sequence: CASSLEGTGDSYNEQFF. The CDR3 region has the DNA TGTGCCAGCAGCTTAGAGGGTACGGGGGACTCCTACAATGAGCAGTTCTTC. The rearrangement links TRBV11-2 to TRBJ2-1, with TRBD2 as a possible D gene (6 bases). Per the germline V gene, CDR1 is SGHAT and CDR2 is FQNNGV. Trimming shortened V by 0 bases and J by 0 bases, and 12 bases separated the two germline ends. The length of the CDR3 is 17 residues.

This chain links TRBV7-2 with TRBJ2-7; D perhaps matches TRBD2 (5 bases). Between the trimmed V and J ends, which lost 5 bases and 9 bases, there was a span of 14 bases. This CDR3 region has 12 residues. Per germline, CDR1 SGHTA and CDR2 FQGNSA. CDR3 sequence reads: CASSPWERGQYF. CDR3 coding DNA: TGTGCCAGCAGCCCGTGGGAACGGGGGCAGTACTTC.

With respect to this clone: Other nucleotide sequences from this sample produce the same CDR3. The chain is built from TRBV28 and TRBJ1-5, with 9 positions matching TRBD1. The length of the CDR3 is 15 residues. J was trimmed by 0 bases and V by 6 bases; bases with no gene match: 3. Germline V gene data show CDR1 as MDHEN and CDR2 as SYDVKM. The CDR3 DNA follows: TGTGCCAGCAGATCGACAGGGGGTAGCAATCAGCCCCAGCATTTT. Its translation: CASRSTGGSNQPQHF.

This clone was observed a handful of times. The V gene is TRBV30, the J gene TRBJ1-5, with D hard to call. The V and J ends lost 5 bases and 1 base respectively, with 6 bases between them. The germline V gene has CDR1 GTSNPN and CDR2 SVGIG (reference sequence). The CDR3 length is 12 residues. The CDR3: CAWGTSNQPQHF. CDR3 bases: TGTGCCTGGGGCACGAGCAATCAGCCCCAGCATTTT. Supplemented by reference TRBV30 and TRBJ1-5, the full variable domain reads SQTIHQWPATLVQPVGSPLSLECTVEGTSNPNLYWYRQAAGRGLQLLFYSVGIGQISSEVPQNLSASRPQDRQFILSSKKLLLSDSGFYLCAWGTSNQPQHFGDGTRLSIL.

This clone was seen only a few times. The chain uses TRBV19 and TRBJ1-5; 7 bases are a match to TRBD1. This CDR3 has 15 residues. Germline CDR1 LNHDA, CDR2 SQIVND (reference sequence). V lost 6 bases and J lost 5; bases outside the gene matches: 10. The chain's CDR3 is CASSPGAGGHQPQHF. CDR3 sequence (DNA): TGTGCCAGTAGCCCCGGGGCAGGGGGTCATCAGCCCCAGCATTTT.

The chain links TRBV11-1 to TRBJ2-7, with 10 nucleotides matching TRBD1. Germline CDR1 and CDR2: SGHAT and FQDESV (reference sequence). The CDR3 totals 15 residues. The trim removed 6 bases at V and 4 bases at J, leaving 9 bases unmatched. The CDR3 reads CASSHPGQGFYEQYF. The CDR3 DNA reads as TGTGCCAGCAGTCATCCGGGACAGGGGTTTTACGAGCAGTACTTC.

This sequence joins TRBV5-4 and TRBJ2-2, with 7 bases matching TRBD2. V dropped 4 bases and J dropped 3; count of bases not matched to a gene: 6. Germline V gene lookup returns CDR1 SGHNT and CDR2 YYREEE (reference sequence). CDR3 length equals 15 residues. The CDR3 bases are TGTGCCAGCAGCCAGCTCCGGGGGGACACCGGGGAGCTGTTTTTT. Translated, it gives CASSQLRGDTGELFF.